This T cell receptor (beta chain) appears in the sequencing data of a study of siplizumab effects on memory and regulatory T cells. This table comes from immunoSEQ multiplex PCR, and its TCRdb copy is limited to in-frame clones, with some not included. The data contain tens of thousands of clones, just over 95% of them singletons. J lost 0 bases, V lost 4 bases, and 3 bases had no gene match. The germline CDR1 and CDR2 sequences are MGHDK and SYGVNS. The CDR3 has 15 residues. The J gene is TRBJ1-5, the V gene TRBV25-1; TRBD1 aligns across 7 bases. The source material was naive CD8+ T cells sorted from blood. This sequence was found in a human donor in good health. The CDR3 DNA follows: TGTGCCAGCAGTGGGGGGACAGTTAGCAATCAGCCCCAGCATTTT. Translated: CASSGGTVSNQPQHF.